This is a list of T cell receptor beta chains from one sample in a study of blood T cell repertoires in COVID-19. Using immunoSEQ multiplex PCR, the repertoire was profiled, and TCRdb retains in-frame clones only, with some absent. The sample records 200,000 to 250,000 clones, around 90% being singletons. The sequencing input was peripheral blood. The source of these receptors is a man aged 25-45 years with COVID-19, enrolled during active disease. The CDR3 runs from the conserved cysteine through the conserved F or W. The D gene is left open where the match is weak. Clone size is stated in some rows and not others, as once, few, many or a class when expanded.

V	D	J	size	DNA	CDR3
TRBV4-3	TRBD2	TRBJ2-1	.	TGCGCCAGCAGCCAAGAGGCTCTAGCGGGGGCCAATGAGCAGTTCTTC	CASSQEALAGANEQFF
TRBV5-1	.	TRBJ2-3	.	TGCGCCAGCAGCTTGGCCGACTTCACTAGCACAGATACGCAGTATTTT	CASSLADFTSTDTQYF
TRBV5-1	.	TRBJ1-1	.	TGCGCCAGCAGCTCGATACAGGGCACGAACACTGAAGCTTTCTTT	CASSSIQGTNTEAFF
TRBV28	.	TRBJ2-7	.	TGTGCCACCTTCGGGTCCGAGGGTCGCTACGAGCAGTACTTC	CATFGSEGRYEQYF
TRBV30	.	TRBJ2-7	few	TGTGCCAGCGGTGGACCCTACGAGCAGTACTTC	CASGGPYEQYF
TRBV19	TRBD1	TRBJ1-1	.	TGTGCCAGTAGTTTTAGACAGGGTGGGACTGAAGCTTTCTTT	CASSFRQGGTEAFF
TRBV4-1	.	TRBJ2-1	.	TGCGCCAGCAGCCGGGGCCCCGATCACAATAATGAGCAGTTCTTC	CASSRGPDHNNEQFF
TRBV5-1	.	TRBJ1-5	.	TGCGCCAGCAGCTTCCTGTCAGGAAACAATCAGCCCCAGCATTTT	CASSFLSGNNQPQHF
TRBV6-2/TRBV6-3	TRBD1	TRBJ2-7	.	TGTGCCAGCAGTTACCCGGGACAGGTATTCGAGCAGTACTTC	CASSYPGQVFEQYF
TRBV6-5	TRBD1	TRBJ1-2	.	TGTGCCAGCAGTTCGCCGGGACAGGGCGGCTATGGCTACACCTTC	CASSSPGQGGYGYTF
TRBV25-1	TRBD1	TRBJ1-1	.	TGTGCCAGCAGGGGGACAGGGATGAACACTGAAGCTTTCTTT	CASRGTGMNTEAFF
TRBV6-2/TRBV6-3	.	TRBJ2-7	.	TGTGCCAGCAGCTCCGCAACATGGAGCTCCTACGAGCAGTACTTC	CASSSATWSSYEQYF
TRBV29-1	TRBD2	TRBJ2-1	.	TGCAGCGTTGTCAAAGGGTCGGGACTAGCAACCGCCGGGTGGAGAACCAATGAGCAGTTCTTC	CSVVKGSGLATAGWRTNEQFF
TRBV2	TRBD2	TRBJ2-2	.	TGTGCCAGCAGGAGGGGACTAGCGGGAGGAACCGGGGAGCTGTTTTTT	CASRRGLAGGTGELFF
TRBV5-6	TRBD2	TRBJ2-7	.	TGTGCCAGCAGCTTGGCGGGAGGGCCCGTCGAGCAGTACTTC	CASSLAGGPVEQYF
TRBV18	.	TRBJ2-6	.	TGTGCCAGCTCACTCTGGCAGGCCCCCTCTGGGGCCAACGTCCTGACTTTC	CASSLWQAPSGANVLTF
TRBV2	.	TRBJ2-3	.	TGTGCCAGCAGTTACACAGATACGCAGTATTTT	CASSYTDTQYF
TRBV13	TRBD2	TRBJ2-3	.	TGTGCCACTAGACTAGCGGGACGCACAGATACGCAGTATTTT	CATRLAGRTDTQYF
TRBV25-1	TRBD1	TRBJ2-7	.	TGTGCCAGCAGTCTCGCAGGGGGCAGCCACGAGCAGTACTTC	CASSLAGGSHEQYF
TRBV7-9	TRBD1	TRBJ1-6	.	TGTGCCAGCAGCCACCCTCCCGGGACAGGGACATCACCCCTCCACTTT	CASSHPPGTGTSPLHF
TRBV11-2	TRBD2	TRBJ2-7	.	TGTGCCAGCAGCCTGGGACTAGTAGATTTTTACGAGCAGTACTTC	CASSLGLVDFYEQYF
TRBV7-9	.	TRBJ1-2	.	TGTGCCAGCAGTCTTATAGGACGACTAATGGGGGCTGGCTACACCTTC	CASSLIGRLMGAGYTF
TRBV24-1	.	TRBJ2-7	.	TGTGCCACCAGTGATTGGGGCGGGACCTCCTACGAGCAGTACTTC	CATSDWGGTSYEQYF
TRBV6-5	.	TRBJ1-3	.	TGTGCCAGCAGCGTCCGGGGGGCCTCTGGAAACACCATATATTTT	CASSVRGASGNTIYF
TRBV19	TRBD1	TRBJ1-2	.	TGTGCCAGTAGTTGGGGGACAGGGGGCTTTGGCTACACCTTC	CASSWGTGGFGYTF
TRBV19	.	TRBJ1-3	.	TGTGCCACTCTTCAGGGTACTGGAAACACCATATATTTT	CATLQGTGNTIYF
TRBV4-3	TRBD1	TRBJ2-3	.	TGCGCCAGCAGCCGGAATCCCGGACAGGGGGCAGATACGCAGTATTTT	CASSRNPGQGADTQYF
TRBV9	.	TRBJ2-7	.	TGTGCCAGCAGCGTAGACCCCGGGAAGTCCTACGAGCAGTACTTC	CASSVDPGKSYEQYF
TRBV28	.	TRBJ1-2	.	TGTGCCAGCAGTTTTACCGGTTCCTCATGCACCTTC	CASSFTGSSCTF
TRBV5-4	.	TRBJ2-1	.	TGTGCCAGCAGCTTGGGGTCTAGCGTTAGCTCCTACAATGAGCAGTTCTTC	CASSLGSSVSSYNEQFF
TRBV16	.	TRBJ1-5	few	TGTGCCAGCAGCCCGCTTAACTCCCTGGAGAGCAATCAGCCCCAGCATTTT	CASSPLNSLESNQPQHF
TRBV5-1	TRBD1	TRBJ2-1	.	TGCGCCAGCAGCTTGGCCCCGGGACAGGGAGGCGATGAGCAGTTCTTC	CASSLAPGQGGDEQFF
TRBV25-1	.	TRBJ2-3	.	TGTGCCAGCAGCCTCACAGGGACAGATACGCAGTATTTT	CASSLTGTDTQYF
TRBV18	.	TRBJ1-2	.	TGTGCCAGCTCACCGACCCAAGGACTTTATGGCTACACCTTC	CASSPTQGLYGYTF
TRBV28	TRBD1	TRBJ2-1	few	TGTGCCAGCAGTTCCCCTTGGACAGGGTTTAATGAGCAGTTCTTC	CASSSPWTGFNEQFF
TRBV7-2	.	TRBJ1-1	.	TGTGCCAGCAGCTTATATGCGGAGAACACTGAAGCTTTCTTT	CASSLYAENTEAFF
TRBV4-2	.	TRBJ2-1	.	TGTGCCAGCAGCGAGACCACGACTAGTGGCTTCTACAATGAGCAGTTCTTC	CASSETTTSGFYNEQFF
TRBV9	TRBD1	TRBJ2-5	.	TGTGCCAGCAGCCCCGGGGACAGCCAATATCCAGAGACCCAGTACTTC	CASSPGDSQYPETQYF
TRBV18	.	TRBJ2-3	.	TGTGCCAGCTCACCACCGGGGACATGGGGCACAGATACGCAGTATTTT	CASSPPGTWGTDTQYF
TRBV5-4	.	TRBJ2-1	.	TGTGCCAGCAGCTCTTCCAGCGGGCCGTCCTACAATGAGCAGTTCTTC	CASSSSSGPSYNEQFF
TRBV18	TRBD1	TRBJ1-2	.	TGTGCCAGCTCCCAGTCTGGACAGGGAAACTATGGCTACACCTTC	CASSQSGQGNYGYTF
TRBV7-3	TRBD1	TRBJ2-1	.	TGTGCCAGCAGCTTAGCCAGGGGGAATCACAATGAGCAGTTCTTC	CASSLARGNHNEQFF
TRBV4-1	.	TRBJ2-1	.	TGCGCCAGCAGCCAGACACCGACAGGAATAGCGGGCGGTGAGCAGTTCTTC	CASSQTPTGIAGGEQFF
TRBV7-2	TRBD2	TRBJ2-1	.	TGTGCCAGCAGCTTAGGGACTAGCGGATACAATGAGCAGTTCTTC	CASSLGTSGYNEQFF
TRBV5-4	TRBD2	TRBJ2-5	.	TGTGCCAGCAGCTGGGGTCTAGCGGGACATCAAGAGACCCAGTACTTC	CASSWGLAGHQETQYF
TRBV25-1	.	TRBJ2-1	.	TGTGCCAGCAGTGAATTACAGGGCGGGAGTTGGAATGAGCAGTTCTTC	CASSELQGGSWNEQFF
TRBV7-9	TRBD1	TRBJ2-7	.	TGTGCCAGCAGCCAGGGACAGGGCTCCTACGAGCAGTACTTC	CASSQGQGSYEQYF
TRBV28	.	TRBJ1-5	.	TGTGCCAGCAGTTTATGGGGAGGGGATCAGCCCCAGCATTTT	CASSLWGGDQPQHF
TRBV28	TRBD1	TRBJ2-7	.	TGTGCCAGCAGTCCCCCCCGGGACAGGTTTTCCGGCTCCTACGAGCAGTACTTC	CASSPPRDRFSGSYEQYF
TRBV10-3	.	TRBJ1-2	.	TGTGCCATCAGTGATGGCATCTACTATGGCTACACCTTC	CAISDGIYYGYTF
TRBV16	.	TRBJ1-2	.	TGTGCCAGCAGCAGTCCGATTTTAGGGGGCTATGGCTACACCTTC	CASSSPILGGYGYTF
TRBV7-3	TRBD1	TRBJ2-1	.	TGTGCCAGCAGCCTAATGGGGACAGAGTACAATGAGCAGTTCTTC	CASSLMGTEYNEQFF
TRBV7-9	.	TRBJ1-1	.	TGTGCCAGCAGCACCGGACAGTTGAACACTGAAGCTTTCTTT	CASSTGQLNTEAFF
TRBV27	.	TRBJ1-2	.	TGTGCCAGCAGTTCTCCGCAGGGGTCGGGTAACTATGGCTACACCTTC	CASSSPQGSGNYGYTF